Listed below are T cell receptor beta chains from one sample, sequenced in a study of T cell responses to AZD1222 COVID-19 vaccine. Here immunoSEQ multiplex PCR was the method, and the copy in TCRdb shows in-frame clones only, minus some. Of about 110,000 clones in the sample, around 81% were seen once. The sample was peripheral blood, taken on day 0 of AZD1222 vaccination. The receptors were gathered from an adult in good health. Each CDR3 is given with its conserved first and last residue.

v_call	j_call	cdr3_aa
TRBV3-1/TRBV3-2	TRBJ1-5	CASSQGDNQPQHF
TRBV27	TRBJ2-7	CASSQAGVTYEQYF
TRBV7-2	TRBJ1-4	CASSPRGGLSEKLFF
TRBV28	TRBJ1-4	CASIGGAGEKLFF
TRBV6-2/TRBV6-3	TRBJ2-5	CASSYSQASREGTQYF
TRBV28	TRBJ1-2	CASSKQAAGSWGYTF
TRBV18	TRBJ2-1	CASSPVRSRKASYNEQFF
TRBV24-1	TRBJ2-1	CATASSGEGANEQFF
TRBV28	TRBJ2-1	CASSNAGTGGDEQFF
TRBV6-5	TRBJ1-2	CASSPAPAGGYTF
TRBV7-2	TRBJ1-6	CASSPKQGSNSPLHF
TRBV5-1	TRBJ2-1	CASSRAAATRSSYNEQFF
TRBV19	TRBJ1-1	CASRDSGTARDEAFF
TRBV10-2	TRBJ1-5	CASSEIPPYNQPQHF
TRBV5-4	TRBJ2-3	CASSSGGVGVVGTDTQYF
TRBV19	TRBJ1-1	CASRDQGVTEAFF
TRBV4-1	TRBJ1-1	CASSQTPRGETEAFF
TRBV5-4	TRBJ1-2	CATYLRTGYGYTF
TRBV10-3	TRBJ1-5	CAISESINQPQHF
TRBV24-1	TRBJ2-3	CATSEGTGGSDTQYF
TRBV11-3	TRBJ2-1	CASSSGGNEQFF
TRBV7-9	TRBJ2-7	CASSEGYTGKHYEQYF
TRBV7-2	TRBJ2-3	CASSPQGAGTDTQYF
TRBV28	TRBJ1-2	CASSLWDRVVGGYTF
TRBV12-5	TRBJ2-3	CASGFSGEDTQYF
TRBV4-3	TRBJ2-1	CASSPSRTSVYEQFF
TRBV28	TRBJ1-5	CASSLSGAVSQPQHF
TRBV25-1	TRBJ2-6	CASSPASGANVLTF
TRBV21-1	TRBJ1-1	CASSKDPPDILNTEAFF